The source of this T cell receptor beta chain is a study of cytomegalovirus exposure and HLA in healthy donors. Looked up from germline, CDR1 is ENHRY and CDR2 is SYGVKD. Deletions cut 4 bases from V and 8 bases from J, with 14 bases between. The CDR3 is made up of 14 amino acids. Primers: 60 Vbeta forward and 13 Jbeta reverse. Data came from immunoSEQ multiplex PCR; TCRdb stores just in-frame clones and leaves some out. The sample has 60,000 to 65,000 clones, about 87% seen once; the top ten hold approximately 1.5%. Source material: PBMCs. This chain joins TRBV10-3 and TRBJ1-4; D gene ambiguous. This clonotype originated in a young man in good health and CMV-seronegative. The CDR3 DNA is TGTGCCATCAGTGGAGGAGAAGGAAGGGAAAAACTGTTTTTT. Translation gives CAISGGEGREKLFF.